Sequencing of this TCR beta chain was carried out in a study of T cells in Graves' hyperthyroidism and ophthalmopathy. Study context: Peripheral blood specimens were obtained at initial diagnosis, prior to any treatment.

This clonotype was counted at least ten times. Its target is unknown. Notes on the study in general: Most clonotypes that expanded in the thyroid above 0.001 also showed up in blood. Progression to ophthalmopathy was predicted a median of 6.5 months early.

The investigators amplified TCR beta CDR3 regions from RNA transcripts. First-round RT-PCR with HTBI primers amplified the TCR CDR3 region. One entry per CDR3 protein, called by TCRdb with MiXCR from the multiplex PCR reads. The sample has hundreds of thousands of distinct CDR3 sequences, over 15% seen once. The sample comprised blood. This clonotype was sampled from a woman aged 18-29 years with Graves' hyperthyroidism.

The CDR3 protein is CASSPRERYNEQFF. CDR3 DNA sequence: TGTGCCAGCAGCCCCCGGGAGCGGTACAATGAGCAGTTCTTC. The chain recombines TRBV5-5 with TRBJ2-1; tentative D call: TRBD2 (6 bases). Trimming removed 4 bases from V and 4 bases from J, with 12 bases in between. The CDR3 totals 14 residues. Germline-derived CDR1 and CDR2 are SGHKS and YYEKEE (reference sequence). The full variable domain, completed using reference TRBV5-5 and TRBJ2-1, is DAGVTQSPTHLIKTRGQQVTLRCSPISGHKSVSWYQQVLGQGPQFIFQYYEKEERGRGNFPDRFSARQFPNYSSELNVNALLLGDSALYLCASSPRERYNEQFFGPGTRLTVL.